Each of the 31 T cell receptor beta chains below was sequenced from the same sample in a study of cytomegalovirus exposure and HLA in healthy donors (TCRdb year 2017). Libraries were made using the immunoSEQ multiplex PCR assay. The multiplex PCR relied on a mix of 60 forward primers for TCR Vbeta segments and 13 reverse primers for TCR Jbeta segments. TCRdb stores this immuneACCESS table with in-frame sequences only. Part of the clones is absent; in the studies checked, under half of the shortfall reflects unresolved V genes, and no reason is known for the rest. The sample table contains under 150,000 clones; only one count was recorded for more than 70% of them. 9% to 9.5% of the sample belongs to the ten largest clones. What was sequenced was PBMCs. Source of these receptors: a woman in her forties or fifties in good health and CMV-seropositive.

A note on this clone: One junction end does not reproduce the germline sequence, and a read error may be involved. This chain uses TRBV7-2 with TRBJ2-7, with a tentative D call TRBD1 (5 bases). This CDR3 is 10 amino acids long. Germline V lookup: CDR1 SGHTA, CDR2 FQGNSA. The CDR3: CPHRGYEQYF. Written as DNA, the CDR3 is TGCCCCCATAGGGGTTACGAGCAGTACTTC.

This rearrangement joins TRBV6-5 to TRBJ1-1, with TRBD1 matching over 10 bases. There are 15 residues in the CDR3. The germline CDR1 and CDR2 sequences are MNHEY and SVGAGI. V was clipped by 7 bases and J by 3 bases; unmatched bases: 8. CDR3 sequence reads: CASNAPGQGYTEAFF. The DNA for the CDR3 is TGTGCCAGCAACGCCCCGGGACAGGGGTACACTGAAGCTTTCTTT.

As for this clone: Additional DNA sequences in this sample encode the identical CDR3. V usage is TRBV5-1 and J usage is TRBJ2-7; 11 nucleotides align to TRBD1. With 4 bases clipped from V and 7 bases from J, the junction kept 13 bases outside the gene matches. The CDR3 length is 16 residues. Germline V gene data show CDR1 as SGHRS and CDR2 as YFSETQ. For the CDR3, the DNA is TGCGCCAGCAGCATATCCGGGACAGGGGGTTGGTATGAGCAGTACTTC. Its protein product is CASSISGTGGWYEQYF.

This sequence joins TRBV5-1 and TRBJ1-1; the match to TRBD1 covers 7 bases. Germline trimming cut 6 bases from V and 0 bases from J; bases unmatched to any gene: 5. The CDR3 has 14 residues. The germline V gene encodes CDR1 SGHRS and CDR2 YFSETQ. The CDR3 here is CASTRQGMNTEAFF. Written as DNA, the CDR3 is TGCGCCAGCACCCGACAGGGTATGAACACTGAAGCTTTCTTT.

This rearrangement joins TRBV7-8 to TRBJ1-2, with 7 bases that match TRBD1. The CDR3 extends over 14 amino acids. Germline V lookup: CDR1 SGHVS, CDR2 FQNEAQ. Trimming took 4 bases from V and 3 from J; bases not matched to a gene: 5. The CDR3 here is CASSSGQAYYGYTF. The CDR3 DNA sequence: TGTGCCAGCAGCTCCGGACAGGCATACTATGGCTACACCTTC.

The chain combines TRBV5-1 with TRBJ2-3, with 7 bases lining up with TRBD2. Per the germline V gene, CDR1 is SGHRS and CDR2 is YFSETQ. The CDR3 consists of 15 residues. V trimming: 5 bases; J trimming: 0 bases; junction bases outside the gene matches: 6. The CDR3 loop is CASRALASSTDTQYF. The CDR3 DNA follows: TGCGCCAGCAGAGCACTAGCGTCTAGCACAGATACGCAGTATTTT.

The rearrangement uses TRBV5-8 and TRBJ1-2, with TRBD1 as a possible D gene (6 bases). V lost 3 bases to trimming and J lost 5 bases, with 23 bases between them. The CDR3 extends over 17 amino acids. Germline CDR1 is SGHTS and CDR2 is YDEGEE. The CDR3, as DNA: TGTGCCAGCAGCTCACACACAGGGCCCGACGAAATATATGGCTACACCTTC. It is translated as CASSSHTGPDEIYGYTF. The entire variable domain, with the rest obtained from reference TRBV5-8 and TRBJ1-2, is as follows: EAGVTQSPTHLIKTRGQQATLRCSPISGHTSVYWYQQALGLGLQFLLWYDEGEERNRGNFPPRFSGRQFPNYSSELNVNALELEDSALYLCASSSHTGPDEIYGYTFGSGTRLTVV.

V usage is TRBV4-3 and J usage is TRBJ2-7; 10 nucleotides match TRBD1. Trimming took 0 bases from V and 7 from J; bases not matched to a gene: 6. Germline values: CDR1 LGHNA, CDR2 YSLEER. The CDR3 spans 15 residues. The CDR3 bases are TGCGCCAGCAGCCAAGATAGACAGGGGGCTAGAGAGCAGTACTTC. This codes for CASSQDRQGAREQYF.

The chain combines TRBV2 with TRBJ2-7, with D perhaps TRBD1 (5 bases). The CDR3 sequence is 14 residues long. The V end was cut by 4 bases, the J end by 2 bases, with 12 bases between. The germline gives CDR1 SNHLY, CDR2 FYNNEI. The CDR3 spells CASSGGRFPYEQYF. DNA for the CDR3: TGTGCCAGCAGTGGGGGCAGGTTTCCCTACGAGCAGTACTTC.

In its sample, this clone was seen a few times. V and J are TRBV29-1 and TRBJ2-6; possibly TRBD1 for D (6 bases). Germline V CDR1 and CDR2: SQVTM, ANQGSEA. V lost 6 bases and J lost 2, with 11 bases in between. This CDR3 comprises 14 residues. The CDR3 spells CSVIGGAGANVLTF. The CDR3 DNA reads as TGCAGCGTAATAGGGGGAGCTGGGGCCAACGTCCTGACTTTC.

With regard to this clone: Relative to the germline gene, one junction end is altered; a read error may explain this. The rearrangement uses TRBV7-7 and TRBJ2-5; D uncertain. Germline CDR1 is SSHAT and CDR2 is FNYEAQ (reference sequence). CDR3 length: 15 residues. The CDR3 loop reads CASSLSYIRQETQYF. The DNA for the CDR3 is TGTGCTAGCAGCTTATCGTACATCCGACAAGAGACCCAGTACTTC.

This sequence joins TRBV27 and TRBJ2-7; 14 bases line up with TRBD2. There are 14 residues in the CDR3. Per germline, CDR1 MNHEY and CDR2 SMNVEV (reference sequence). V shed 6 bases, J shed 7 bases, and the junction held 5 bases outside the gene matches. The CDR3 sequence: CASRGTSGSNEQYF. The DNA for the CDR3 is TGTGCCAGCAGGGGGACTAGCGGGAGCAATGAGCAGTACTTC.

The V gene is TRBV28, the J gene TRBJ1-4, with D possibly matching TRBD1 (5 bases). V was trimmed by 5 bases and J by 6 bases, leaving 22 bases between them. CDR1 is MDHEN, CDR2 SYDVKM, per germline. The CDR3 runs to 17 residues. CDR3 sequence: CASSLTGGGTSDEKLFF. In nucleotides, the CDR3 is TGTGCCAGCAGTCTCACTGGGGGAGGGACGTCCGATGAAAAACTGTTTTTT.

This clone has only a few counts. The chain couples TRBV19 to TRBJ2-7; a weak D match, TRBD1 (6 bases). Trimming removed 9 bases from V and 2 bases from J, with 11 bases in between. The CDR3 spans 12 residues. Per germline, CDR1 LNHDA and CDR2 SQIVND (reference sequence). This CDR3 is CASRGLPYEQYF. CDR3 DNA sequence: TGTGCCAGCAGGGGTCTCCCCTACGAGCAGTACTTC.

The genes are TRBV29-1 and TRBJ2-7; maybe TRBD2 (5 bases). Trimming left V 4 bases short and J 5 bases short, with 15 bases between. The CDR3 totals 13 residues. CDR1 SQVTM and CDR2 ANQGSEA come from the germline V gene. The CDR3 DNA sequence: TGCAGCGTTGCAGGTGGGAGCATCGACGAGCAGTACTTC. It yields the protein CSVAGGSIDEQYF.

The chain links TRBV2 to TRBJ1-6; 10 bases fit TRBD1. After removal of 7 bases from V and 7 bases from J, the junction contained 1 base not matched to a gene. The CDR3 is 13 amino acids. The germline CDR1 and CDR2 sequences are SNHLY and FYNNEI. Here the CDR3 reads CASKGQGNSPLHF. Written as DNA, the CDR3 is TGTGCCAGCAAGGGACAGGGGAATTCACCCCTCCACTTT. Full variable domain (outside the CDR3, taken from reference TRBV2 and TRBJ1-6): EPEVTQTPSHQVTQMGQEVILRCVPISNHLYFYWYRQILGQKVEFLVSFYNNEISEKSEIFDDQFSVERPDGSNFTLKIRSTKLEDSAMYFCASKGQGNSPLHFGNGTRLTVT.

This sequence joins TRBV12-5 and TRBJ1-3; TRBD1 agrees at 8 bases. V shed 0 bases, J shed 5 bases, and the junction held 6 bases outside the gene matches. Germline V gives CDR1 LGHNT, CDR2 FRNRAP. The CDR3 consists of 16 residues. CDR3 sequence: CASGLVRTGWRNTIYF. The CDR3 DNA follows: TGTGCTAGTGGTTTGGTAAGGACAGGGTGGAGAAACACCATATATTTT. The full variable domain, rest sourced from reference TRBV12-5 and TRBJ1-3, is DARVTQTPRHKVTEMGQEVTMRCQPILGHNTVFWYRQTMMQGLELLAYFRNRAPLDDSGMPKDRFSAEMPDATLATLKIQPSEPRDSAVYFCASGLVRTGWRNTIYFGEGSWLTVV.

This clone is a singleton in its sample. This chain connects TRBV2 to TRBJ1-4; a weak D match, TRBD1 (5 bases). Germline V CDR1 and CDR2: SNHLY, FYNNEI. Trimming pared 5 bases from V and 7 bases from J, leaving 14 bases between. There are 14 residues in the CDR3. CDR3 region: CASSRDGGGEKLFF. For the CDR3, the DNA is TGTGCCAGCAGTCGCGACGGGGGAGGTGAAAAACTGTTTTTT.

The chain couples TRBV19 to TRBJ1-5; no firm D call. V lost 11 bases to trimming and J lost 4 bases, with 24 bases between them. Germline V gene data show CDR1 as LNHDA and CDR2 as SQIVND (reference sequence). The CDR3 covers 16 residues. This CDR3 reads CASREGPARGNQPQHF. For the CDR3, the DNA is TGTGCCTCTCGAGAGGGCCCCGCAAGAGGGAATCAGCCCCAGCATTTT.

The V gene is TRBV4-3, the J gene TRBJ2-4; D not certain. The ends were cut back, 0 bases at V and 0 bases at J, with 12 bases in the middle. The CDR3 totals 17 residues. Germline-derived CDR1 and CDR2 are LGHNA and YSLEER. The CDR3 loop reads CASSQDYRVLAKNIQYF. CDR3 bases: TGCGCCAGCAGCCAAGATTACCGGGTCCTAGCCAAAAACATTCAGTACTTC.

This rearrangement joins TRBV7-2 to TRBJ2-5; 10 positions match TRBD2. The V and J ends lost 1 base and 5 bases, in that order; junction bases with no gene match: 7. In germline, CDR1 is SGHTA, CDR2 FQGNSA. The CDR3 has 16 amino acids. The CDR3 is CASSLGAGGPRETQYF. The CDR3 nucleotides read TGTGCCAGCAGCTTAGGAGCGGGGGGGCCACGGGAGACCCAGTACTTC.

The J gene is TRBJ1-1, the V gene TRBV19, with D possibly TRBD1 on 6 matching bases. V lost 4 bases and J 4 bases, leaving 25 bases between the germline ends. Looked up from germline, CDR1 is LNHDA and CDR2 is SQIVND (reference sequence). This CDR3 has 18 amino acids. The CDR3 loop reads CASSTSGTWESLGTEAFF. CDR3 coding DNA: TGTGCCAGTAGTACCTCCGGGACATGGGAGAGTTTGGGCACTGAAGCTTTCTTT.

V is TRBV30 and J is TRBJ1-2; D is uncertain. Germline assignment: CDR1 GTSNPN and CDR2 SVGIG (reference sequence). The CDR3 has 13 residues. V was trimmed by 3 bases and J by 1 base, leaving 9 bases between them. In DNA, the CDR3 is TGTGCCTGGAGGTGGGAGGGTAACTATGGCTACACCTTC. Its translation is CAWRWEGNYGYTF.

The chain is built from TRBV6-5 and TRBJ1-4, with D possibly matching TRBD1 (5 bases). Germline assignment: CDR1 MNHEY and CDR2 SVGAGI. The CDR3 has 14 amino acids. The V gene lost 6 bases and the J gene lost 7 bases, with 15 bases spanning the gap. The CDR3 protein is CASRHRRESEKLFF. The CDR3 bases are TGTGCCAGCAGACACAGGAGGGAAAGTGAAAAACTGTTTTTT.

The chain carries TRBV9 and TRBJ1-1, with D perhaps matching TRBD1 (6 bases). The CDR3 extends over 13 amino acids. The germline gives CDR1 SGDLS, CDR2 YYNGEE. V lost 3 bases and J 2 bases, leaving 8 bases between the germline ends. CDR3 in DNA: TGTGCCAGCAGCGCGGACAGAAACACTGAAGCTTTCTTT. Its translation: CASSADRNTEAFF.

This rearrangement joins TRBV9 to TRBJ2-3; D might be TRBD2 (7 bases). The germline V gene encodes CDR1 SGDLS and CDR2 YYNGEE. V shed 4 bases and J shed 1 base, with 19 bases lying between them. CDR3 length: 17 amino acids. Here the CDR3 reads CASSFRGGGRGTDTQYF. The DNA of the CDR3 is TGTGCCAGCAGCTTCCGAGGGGGGGGCCGAGGCACAGATACGCAGTATTTT.

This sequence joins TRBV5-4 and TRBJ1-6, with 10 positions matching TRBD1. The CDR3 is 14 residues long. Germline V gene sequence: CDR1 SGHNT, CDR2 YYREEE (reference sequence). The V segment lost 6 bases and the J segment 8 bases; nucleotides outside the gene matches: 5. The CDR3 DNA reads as TGTGCCAGCACTTGGGACAGGGGCGATTCACCCCTCCACTTT. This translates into CASTWDRGDSPLHF.

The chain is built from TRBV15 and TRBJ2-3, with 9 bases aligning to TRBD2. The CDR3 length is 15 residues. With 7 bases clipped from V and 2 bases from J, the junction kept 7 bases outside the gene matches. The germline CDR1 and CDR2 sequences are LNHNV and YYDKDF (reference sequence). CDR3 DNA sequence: TGTGCCACCACCCCGCTAGCGGGGATCACAGATACGCAGTATTTT. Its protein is CATTPLAGITDTQYF.

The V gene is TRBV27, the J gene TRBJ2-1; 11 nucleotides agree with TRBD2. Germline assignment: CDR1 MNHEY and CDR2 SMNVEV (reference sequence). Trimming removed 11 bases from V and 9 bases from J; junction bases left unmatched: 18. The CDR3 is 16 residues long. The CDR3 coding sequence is TGTGCCGGGGATTCTAGCGGGGGGCCTCGGGTCGGTGAGCAGTTCTTC. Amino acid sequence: CAGDSSGGPRVGEQFF.

In DNA form, the CDR3 reads TGCGCCAGCAGCTTGGCTAGCGGGACCGACAGTGGAGAGACCCAGTACTTC. Its translation: CASSLASGTDSGETQYF. The rearrangement uses TRBV5-1 and TRBJ2-5; 9 bases are shared with TRBD2. The germline CDR1 and CDR2 sequences are SGHRS and YFSETQ. CDR3 length: 17 amino acids. Germline trimming cut 0 bases from V and 4 bases from J; bases unmatched to any gene: 10.

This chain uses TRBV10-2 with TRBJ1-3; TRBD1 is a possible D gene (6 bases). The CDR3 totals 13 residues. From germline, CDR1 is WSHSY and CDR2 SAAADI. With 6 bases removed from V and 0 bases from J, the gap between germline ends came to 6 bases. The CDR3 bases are TGCGCCAGCAGGGACAGCTCTGGAAACACCATATATTTT. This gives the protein CASRDSSGNTIYF.